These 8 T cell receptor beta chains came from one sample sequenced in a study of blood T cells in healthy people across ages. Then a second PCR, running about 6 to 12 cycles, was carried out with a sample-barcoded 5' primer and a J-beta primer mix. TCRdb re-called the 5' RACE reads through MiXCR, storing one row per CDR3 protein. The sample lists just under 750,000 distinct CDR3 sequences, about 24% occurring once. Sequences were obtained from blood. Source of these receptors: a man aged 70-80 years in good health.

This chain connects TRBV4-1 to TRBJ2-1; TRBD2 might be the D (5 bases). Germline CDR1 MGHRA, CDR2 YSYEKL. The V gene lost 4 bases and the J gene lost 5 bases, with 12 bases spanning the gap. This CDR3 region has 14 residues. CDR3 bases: TGCGCCAGCAGCCTCCGGACTTCCAACAATGAGCAGTTCTTC. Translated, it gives CASSLRTSNNEQFF.

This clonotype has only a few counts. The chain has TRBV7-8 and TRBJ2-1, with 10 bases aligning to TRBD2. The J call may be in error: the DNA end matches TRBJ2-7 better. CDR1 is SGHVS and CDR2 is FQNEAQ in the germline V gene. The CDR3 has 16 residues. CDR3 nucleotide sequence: TGTGCCAGCAGCTTAGGCCTAGCGGGAGTTGGCTACGAGCAGTACGTC. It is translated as CASSLGLAGVGYEQYV.

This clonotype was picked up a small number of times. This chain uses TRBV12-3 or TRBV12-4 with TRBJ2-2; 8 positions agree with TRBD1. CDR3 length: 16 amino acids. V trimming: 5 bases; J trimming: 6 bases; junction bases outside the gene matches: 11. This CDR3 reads CASSPWTGKGPGELFF. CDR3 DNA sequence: TGTGCCAGCAGTCCCTGGACAGGGAAGGGGCCCGGGGAGCTGTTTTTT.

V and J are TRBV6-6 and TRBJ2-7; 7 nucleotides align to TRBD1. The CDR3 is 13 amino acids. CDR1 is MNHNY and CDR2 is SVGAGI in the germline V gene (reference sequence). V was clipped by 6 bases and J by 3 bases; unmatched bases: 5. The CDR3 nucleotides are TGTGCCAGCAGCCGACAGGGTTTCTACGAGCAGTACTTC. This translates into CASSRQGFYEQYF.

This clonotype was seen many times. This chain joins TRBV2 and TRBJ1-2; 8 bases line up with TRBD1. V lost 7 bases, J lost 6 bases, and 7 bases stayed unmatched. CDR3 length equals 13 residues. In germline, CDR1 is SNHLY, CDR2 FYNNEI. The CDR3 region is CASIGGTGNGYTF. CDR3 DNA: TGTGCCAGCATAGGGGGGACAGGCAATGGCTACACCTTC.

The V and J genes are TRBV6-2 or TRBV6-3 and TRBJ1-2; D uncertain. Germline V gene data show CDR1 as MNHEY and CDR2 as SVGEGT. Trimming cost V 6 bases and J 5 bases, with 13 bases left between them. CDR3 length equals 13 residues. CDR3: CASRNTRTYGYTF. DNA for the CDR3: TGTGCCAGCAGAAACACGAGGACTTATGGCTACACCTTC.

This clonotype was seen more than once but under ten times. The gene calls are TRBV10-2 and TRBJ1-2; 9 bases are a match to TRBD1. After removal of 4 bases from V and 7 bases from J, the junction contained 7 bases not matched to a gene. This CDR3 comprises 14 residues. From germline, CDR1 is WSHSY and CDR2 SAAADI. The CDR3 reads CASSGGTGTGGYTF. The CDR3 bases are TGCGCCAGCAGTGGTGGGACAGGGACCGGTGGCTACACCTTC.

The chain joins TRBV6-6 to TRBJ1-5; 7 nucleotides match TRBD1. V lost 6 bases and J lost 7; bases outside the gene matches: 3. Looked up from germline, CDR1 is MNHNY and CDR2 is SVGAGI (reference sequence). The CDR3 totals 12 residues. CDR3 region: CASSQGEQPQHF. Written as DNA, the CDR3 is TGTGCCAGCAGCCAGGGGGAACAGCCCCAGCATTTT.